Presented here are 9 T cell receptor beta chains from one specimen sequenced in a study of blood T cell repertoires in COVID-19. Assay used: immunoSEQ multiplex PCR; TCRdb lists only in-frame clones, some missing. The table includes 150,000 or so clones, approximately 89% detected once. Material: peripheral blood. The receptors stem from a middle-aged man with acute or convalescent COVID-19.

On this clone itself: Other DNA sequences from this sample encode an identical CDR3 as well. This chain uses TRBV7-3 with TRBJ1-1; perhaps TRBD1 as D (6 bases). CDR1 is SGHTA, CDR2 FQGTGA, per germline. Trimming took 0 bases from V and 4 from J, leaving 6 bases between them. This CDR3 comprises 13 residues. The CDR3 DNA reads as TGTGCCAGCAGCTTAACAGGGGGCACTGAAGCTTTCTTT. Its translation is CASSLTGGTEAFF.

The chain carries TRBV29-1 and TRBJ2-3; tentatively, D is TRBD1 (6 bases). This CDR3 region has 14 residues. Trimming took off 6 bases at V and 2 bases at J, with 15 bases between the two ends. From germline, CDR1 is SQVTM and CDR2 ANQGSEA. In DNA form, the CDR3 reads TGCAGCGTAGAAACAGGGAGTAACACAGATACGCAGTATTTT. It translates to CSVETGSNTDTQYF.

This clone was observed a few times. The chain has TRBV7-9 and TRBJ1-3; D uncertain. Trimming took 5 bases from V and 4 from J, leaving 9 bases between them. The CDR3 contains 13 residues. The germline V gene encodes CDR1 SEHNR and CDR2 FQNEAQ (reference sequence). CDR3: CASSPTTGNTIYF. The CDR3 region has the DNA TGTGCCAGCAGCCCCACGACAGGAAACACCATATATTTT.

The chain joins TRBV10-3 to TRBJ2-1; 10 nucleotides match TRBD2. Trimming took 2 bases from V and 4 from J; bases not matched to a gene: 5. Germline V gives CDR1 ENHRY, CDR2 SYGVKD. The CDR3 spans 16 residues. In DNA form, the CDR3 reads TGTGCCATCAGTGAGGGGAAGCGGGGGGGGTACAATGAGCAGTTCTTC. As protein: CAISEGKRGGYNEQFF.

This sequence joins TRBV7-2 and TRBJ1-1; tentatively, D is TRBD1 (6 bases). Per germline, CDR1 SGHTA and CDR2 FQGNSA. The CDR3 runs 15 residues. V shed 2 bases and J shed 1 base, with 11 bases lying between them. The CDR3 sequence: CASSLYRVPNTEAFF. The CDR3 coding sequence is TGTGCCAGCAGCTTATACAGGGTGCCGAACACTGAAGCTTTCTTT.

Only a few counts were recorded for this clone. The chain carries TRBV5-8 and TRBJ2-5, with D possibly TRBD1 on 5 matching bases. CDR1 and CDR2 (germline): SGHTS, YDEGEE. Trimming removed 5 bases from V and 2 bases from J, with 13 bases in between. This CDR3 spans 14 amino acids. The CDR3 DNA sequence: TGTGCCAGCAGTTCCAAGGGGTTACAAGAGACCCAGTACTTC. Translating it yields CASSSKGLQETQYF.

This chain joins TRBV11-3 and TRBJ2-1; 7 nucleotides line up with TRBD2. Germline V gene data show CDR1 as SGHNT and CDR2 as YENEEA. The length of the CDR3 is 15 residues. V shed 4 bases and J 5 bases; nucleotides not matched to a gene: 8. The CDR3 DNA reads TGTGCCAGCAGCTCCCAGCGGGGCCGAGACAATGAGCAGTTCTTC. Its protein is CASSSQRGRDNEQFF. The complete variable domain, with remaining parts taken from reference TRBV11-3 and TRBJ2-1, reads EAGVVQSPRYKIIEKKQPVAFWCNPISGHNTLYWYLQNLGQGPELLIRYENEEAVDDSQLPKDRFSAERLKGVDSTLKIQPAELGDSAVYLCASSSQRGRDNEQFFGPGTRLTVL.

The chain joins TRBV6-5 to TRBJ1-1; the D gene is possibly TRBD1 (5 bases). The CDR3 totals 14 residues. V shed 0 bases and J shed 1 base, with 6 bases lying between them. Germline CDR1 and CDR2: MNHEY and SVGAGI. CDR3 sequence (DNA): TGTGCCAGCAGTTACTCTGACAGGAACACTGAAGCTTTCTTT. Translating it yields CASSYSDRNTEAFF.

V usage is TRBV7-9 and J usage is TRBJ2-3; TRBD2 aligns across 7 bases. CDR1 SEHNR and CDR2 FQNEAQ come from the germline V gene (reference sequence). V dropped 5 bases and J dropped 4; count of bases not matched to a gene: 12. The CDR3 is made up of 16 amino acids. Here the CDR3 reads CASSAPPSGGADTQYF. In DNA form, the CDR3 reads TGTGCCAGCAGCGCACCACCTAGCGGAGGGGCAGATACGCAGTATTTT.